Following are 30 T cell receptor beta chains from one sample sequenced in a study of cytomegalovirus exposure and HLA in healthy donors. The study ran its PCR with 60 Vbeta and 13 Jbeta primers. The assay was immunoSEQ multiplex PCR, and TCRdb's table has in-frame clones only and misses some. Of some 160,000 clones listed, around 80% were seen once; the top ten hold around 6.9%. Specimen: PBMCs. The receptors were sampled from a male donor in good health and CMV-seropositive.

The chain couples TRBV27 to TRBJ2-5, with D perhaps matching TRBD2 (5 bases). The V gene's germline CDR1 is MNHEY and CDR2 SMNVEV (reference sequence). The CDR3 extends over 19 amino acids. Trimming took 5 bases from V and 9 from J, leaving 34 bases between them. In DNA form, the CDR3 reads TGTGCCAGCAGTAAGCTGCGCCCCCTACTAGTTGACAAAGAGAGACCCCAGTACTTC. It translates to CASSKLRPLLVDKERPQYF.

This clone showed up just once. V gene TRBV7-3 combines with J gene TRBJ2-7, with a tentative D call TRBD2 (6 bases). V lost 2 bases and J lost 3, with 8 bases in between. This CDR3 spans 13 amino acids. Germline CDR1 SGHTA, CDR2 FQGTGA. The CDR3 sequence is CASSLGGNYEQYF. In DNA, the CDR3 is TGTGCCAGCAGCTTAGGGGGGAACTACGAGCAGTACTTC.

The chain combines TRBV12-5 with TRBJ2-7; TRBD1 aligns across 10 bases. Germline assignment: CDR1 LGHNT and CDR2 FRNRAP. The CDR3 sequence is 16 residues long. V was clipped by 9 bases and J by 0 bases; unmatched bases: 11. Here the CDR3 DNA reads TGTGCTAGCAAAGCCCCCGGGACAGGGGACTCCTACGAGCAGTACTTC. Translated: CASKAPGTGDSYEQYF.

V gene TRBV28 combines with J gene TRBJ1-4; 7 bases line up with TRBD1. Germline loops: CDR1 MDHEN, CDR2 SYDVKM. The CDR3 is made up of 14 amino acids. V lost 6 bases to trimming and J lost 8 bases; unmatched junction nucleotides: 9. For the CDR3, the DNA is TGTGCCAGCAGCCGGGGACAGCCTAGGGAAAAACTGTTTTTT. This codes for CASSRGQPREKLFF.

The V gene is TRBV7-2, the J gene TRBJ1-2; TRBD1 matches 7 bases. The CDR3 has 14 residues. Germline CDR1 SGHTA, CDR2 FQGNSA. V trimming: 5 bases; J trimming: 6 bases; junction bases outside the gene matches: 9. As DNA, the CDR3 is TGTGCCAGCAGCCAAAGAGGGGGCGTGAATGGCTACACCTTC. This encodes CASSQRGGVNGYTF.

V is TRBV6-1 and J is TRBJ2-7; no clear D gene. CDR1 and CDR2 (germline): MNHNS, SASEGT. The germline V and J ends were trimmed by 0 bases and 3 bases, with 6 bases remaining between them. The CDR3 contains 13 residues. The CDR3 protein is CASSEARSYEQYF. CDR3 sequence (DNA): TGTGCCAGCAGTGAAGCGCGTAGCTACGAGCAGTACTTC.

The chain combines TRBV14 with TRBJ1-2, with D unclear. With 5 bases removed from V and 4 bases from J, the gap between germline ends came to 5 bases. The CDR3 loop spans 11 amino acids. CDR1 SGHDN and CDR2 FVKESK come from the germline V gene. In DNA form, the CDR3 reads TGTGCCAGCAGCGGCTCCTATGGCTACACCTTC. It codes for CASSGSYGYTF.

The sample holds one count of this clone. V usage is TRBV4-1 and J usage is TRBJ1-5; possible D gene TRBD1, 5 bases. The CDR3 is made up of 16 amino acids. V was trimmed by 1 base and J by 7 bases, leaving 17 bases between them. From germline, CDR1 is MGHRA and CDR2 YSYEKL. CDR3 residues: CASSQVAPWTSQPQHF. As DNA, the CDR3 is TGCGCCAGCAGCCAAGTCGCCCCCTGGACATCCCAGCCCCAGCATTTT.

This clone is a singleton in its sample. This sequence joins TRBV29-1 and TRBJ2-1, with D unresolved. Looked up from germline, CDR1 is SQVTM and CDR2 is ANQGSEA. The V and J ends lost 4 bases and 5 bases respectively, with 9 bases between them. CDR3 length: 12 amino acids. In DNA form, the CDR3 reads TGCAGCGTTGCGAGTAGCAACAATGAGCAGTTCTTC. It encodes CSVASSNNEQFF.

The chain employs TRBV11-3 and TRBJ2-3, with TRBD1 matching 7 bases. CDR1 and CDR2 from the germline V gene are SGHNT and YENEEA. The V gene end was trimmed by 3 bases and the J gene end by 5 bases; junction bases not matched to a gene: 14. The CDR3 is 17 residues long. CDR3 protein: CASSFPQRHRGGDTQYF. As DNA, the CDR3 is TGTGCCAGCAGCTTTCCCCAGCGGCACAGGGGTGGAGATACGCAGTATTTT.

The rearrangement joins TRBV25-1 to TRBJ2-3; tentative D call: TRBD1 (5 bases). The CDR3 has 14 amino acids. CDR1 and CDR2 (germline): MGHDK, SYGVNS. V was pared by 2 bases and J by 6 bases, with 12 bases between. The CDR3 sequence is CASSEGFRADTQYF. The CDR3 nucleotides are TGTGCCAGCAGTGAAGGGTTCAGGGCCGATACGCAGTATTTT.

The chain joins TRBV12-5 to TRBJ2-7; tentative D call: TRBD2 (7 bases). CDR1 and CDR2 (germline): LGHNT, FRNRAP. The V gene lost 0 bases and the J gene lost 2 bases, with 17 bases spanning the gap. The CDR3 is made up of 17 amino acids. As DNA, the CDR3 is TGTGCTAGTGGTTTGGTACTAGGTTCGGGGGGCCCCTACGAGCAGTACTTC. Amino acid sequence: CASGLVLGSGGPYEQYF.

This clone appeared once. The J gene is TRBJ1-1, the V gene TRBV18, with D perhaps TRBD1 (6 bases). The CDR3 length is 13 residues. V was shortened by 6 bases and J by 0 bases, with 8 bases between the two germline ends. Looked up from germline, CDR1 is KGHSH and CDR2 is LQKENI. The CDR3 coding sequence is TGTGCCAGCTCGGACAGCATGAACACTGAAGCTTTCTTT. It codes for CASSDSMNTEAFF.

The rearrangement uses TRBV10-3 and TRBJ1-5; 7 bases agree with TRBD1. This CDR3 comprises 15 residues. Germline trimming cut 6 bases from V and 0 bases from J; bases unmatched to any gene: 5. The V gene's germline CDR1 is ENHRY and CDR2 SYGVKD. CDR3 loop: CAIRSGTASNQPQHF. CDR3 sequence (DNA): TGTGCCATCAGATCCGGGACAGCTAGCAATCAGCCCCAGCATTTT.

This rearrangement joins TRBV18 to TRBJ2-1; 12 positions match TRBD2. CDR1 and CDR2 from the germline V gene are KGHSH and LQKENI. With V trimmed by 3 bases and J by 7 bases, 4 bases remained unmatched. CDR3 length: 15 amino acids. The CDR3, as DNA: TGTGCCAGCTCACCGCGGACTAGCGGGAAGAATGAGCAGTTCTTC. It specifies CASSPRTSGKNEQFF.

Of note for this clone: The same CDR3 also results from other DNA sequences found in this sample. The CDR3 sequence is CASRAPGAGDNTIYF. The CDR3 region has the DNA TGTGCCAGTAGAGCACCGGGAGCCGGGGACAACACCATATATTTT. The chain couples TRBV19 to TRBJ1-3; tentative D call: TRBD1 (5 bases). Trimming removed 6 bases from V and 7 bases from J, with 19 bases in between. CDR1 is LNHDA and CDR2 is SQIVND in the germline V gene (reference sequence). This CDR3 is 15 amino acids long.

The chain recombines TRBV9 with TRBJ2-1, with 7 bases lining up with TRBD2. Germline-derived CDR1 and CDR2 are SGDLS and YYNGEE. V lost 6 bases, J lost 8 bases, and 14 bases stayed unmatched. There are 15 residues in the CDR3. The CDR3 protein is CASTTHPGGRDEQFF. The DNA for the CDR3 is TGTGCCAGCACCACTCACCCTGGCGGGAGAGATGAGCAGTTCTTC.

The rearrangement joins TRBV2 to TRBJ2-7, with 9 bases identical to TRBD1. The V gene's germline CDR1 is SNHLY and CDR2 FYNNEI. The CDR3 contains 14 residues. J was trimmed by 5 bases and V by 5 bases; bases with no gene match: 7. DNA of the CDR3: TGTGCCAGCAGTCCGGGACAGGGAAGCAACGAGCAGTACTTC. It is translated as CASSPGQGSNEQYF. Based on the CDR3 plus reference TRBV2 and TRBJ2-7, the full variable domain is EPEVTQTPSHQVTQMGQEVILRCVPISNHLYFYWYRQILGQKVEFLVSFYNNEISEKSEIFDDQFSVERPDGSNFTLKIRSTKLEDSAMYFCASSPGQGSNEQYFGPGTRLTVT.

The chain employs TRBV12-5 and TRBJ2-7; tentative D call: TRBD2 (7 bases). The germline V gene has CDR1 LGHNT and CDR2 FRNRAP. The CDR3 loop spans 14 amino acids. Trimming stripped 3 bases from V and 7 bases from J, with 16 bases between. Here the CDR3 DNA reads TGTGCTAGTGGTTTATCCTCGGGGGGCTCGGAGCAGTACTTC. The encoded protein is CASGLSSGGSEQYF. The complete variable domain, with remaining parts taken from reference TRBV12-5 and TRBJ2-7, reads DARVTQTPRHKVTEMGQEVTMRCQPILGHNTVFWYRQTMMQGLELLAYFRNRAPLDDSGMPKDRFSAEMPDATLATLKIQPSEPRDSAVYFCASGLSSGGSEQYFGPGTRLTVT.

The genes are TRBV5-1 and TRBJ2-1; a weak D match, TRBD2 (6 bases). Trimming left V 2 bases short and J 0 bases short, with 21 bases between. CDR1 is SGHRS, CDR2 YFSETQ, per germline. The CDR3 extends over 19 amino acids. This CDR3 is CASSLRDARLGGSYNEQFF. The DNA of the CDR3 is TGCGCCAGCAGCTTACGGGACGCAAGGTTGGGGGGCTCCTACAATGAGCAGTTCTTC.

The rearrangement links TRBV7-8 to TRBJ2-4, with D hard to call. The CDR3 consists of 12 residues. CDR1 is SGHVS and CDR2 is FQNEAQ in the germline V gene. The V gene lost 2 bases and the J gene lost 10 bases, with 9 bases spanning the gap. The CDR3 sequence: CASSLPDGIQYF. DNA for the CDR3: TGTGCCAGCAGCTTACCCGACGGGATTCAGTACTTC.

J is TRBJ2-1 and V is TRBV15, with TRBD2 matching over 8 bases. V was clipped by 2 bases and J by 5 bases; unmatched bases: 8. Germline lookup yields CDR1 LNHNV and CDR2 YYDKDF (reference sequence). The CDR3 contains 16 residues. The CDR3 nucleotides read TGTGCCACCAGCAGAAGGCGGGAGGTGAGTGACAATGAGCAGTTCTTC. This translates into CATSRRREVSDNEQFF.

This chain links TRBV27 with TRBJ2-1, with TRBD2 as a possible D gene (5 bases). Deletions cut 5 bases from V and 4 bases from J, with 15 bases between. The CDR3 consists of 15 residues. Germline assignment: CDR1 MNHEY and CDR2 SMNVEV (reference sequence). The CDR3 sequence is CASSHASDSYNEQFF. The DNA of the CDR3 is TGTGCCAGCAGTCATGCCTCGGACTCATACAATGAGCAGTTCTTC.

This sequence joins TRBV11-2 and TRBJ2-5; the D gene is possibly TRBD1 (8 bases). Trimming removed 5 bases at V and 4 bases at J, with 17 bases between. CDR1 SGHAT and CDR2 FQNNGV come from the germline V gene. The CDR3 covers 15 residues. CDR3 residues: CASSPGGGRGETQYF. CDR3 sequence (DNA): TGTGCCAGCAGCCCAGGGGGCGGGAGAGGAGAGACCCAGTACTTC.

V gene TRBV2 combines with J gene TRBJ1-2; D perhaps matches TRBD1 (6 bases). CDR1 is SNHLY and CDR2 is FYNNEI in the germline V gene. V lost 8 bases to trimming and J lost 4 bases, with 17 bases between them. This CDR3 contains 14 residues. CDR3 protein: CASLTGRSAYGYTF. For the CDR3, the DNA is TGTGCCAGCTTAACAGGGCGTTCGGCCTATGGCTACACCTTC.

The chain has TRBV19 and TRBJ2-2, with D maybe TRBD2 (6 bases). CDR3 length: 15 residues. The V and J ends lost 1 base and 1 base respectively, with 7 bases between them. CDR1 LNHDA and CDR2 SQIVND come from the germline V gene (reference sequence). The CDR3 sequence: CASSIAGVNTGELFF. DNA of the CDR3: TGTGCCAGTAGTATAGCGGGGGTGAACACCGGGGAGCTGTTTTTT.

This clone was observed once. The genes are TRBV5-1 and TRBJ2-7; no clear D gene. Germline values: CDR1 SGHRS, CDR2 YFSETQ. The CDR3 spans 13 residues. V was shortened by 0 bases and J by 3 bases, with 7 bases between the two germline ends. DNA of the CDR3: TGCGCCAGCAGCTTGGACAGTTACTACGAGCAGTACTTC. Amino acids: CASSLDSYYEQYF.

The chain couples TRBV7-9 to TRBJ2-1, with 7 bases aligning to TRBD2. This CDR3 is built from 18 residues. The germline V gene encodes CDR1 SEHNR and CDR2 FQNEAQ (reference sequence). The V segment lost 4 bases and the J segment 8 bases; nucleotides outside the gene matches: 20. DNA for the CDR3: TGTGCCAGCAGCTCACCTCTTCTTGGGAGGGCCTTGATGGATGAGCAGTTCTTC. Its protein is CASSSPLLGRALMDEQFF.

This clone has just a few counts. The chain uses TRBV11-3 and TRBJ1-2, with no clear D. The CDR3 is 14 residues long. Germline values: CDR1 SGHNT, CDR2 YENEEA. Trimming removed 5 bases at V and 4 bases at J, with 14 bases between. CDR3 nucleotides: TGTGCCAGCAGCCGTGTGGGTCTAGCCTATGGCTACACCTTC. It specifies CASSRVGLAYGYTF.

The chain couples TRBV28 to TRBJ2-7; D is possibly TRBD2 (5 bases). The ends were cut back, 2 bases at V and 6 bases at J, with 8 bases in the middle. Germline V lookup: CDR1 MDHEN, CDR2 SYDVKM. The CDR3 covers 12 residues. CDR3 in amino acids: CASSLEGSEQYF. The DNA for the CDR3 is TGTGCCAGCAGTTTAGAGGGCTCCGAGCAGTACTTC.